This entry concerns a single T cell receptor beta chain. Its target is not known. Treatment here: therapeutic diphenylcyclopropenone sensitization with weekly scalp DPC. Individual cDNA molecules (in the library) carried attached unique molecular identifiers. TCRdb re-called the reads with MiXCR, one entry per CDR3 protein. The top ten clones hold roughly 9.1% of a sample with just over 2,500 distinct CDR3 sequences, approximately 48% of them seen once. The source of the sample is a study of human T cells and chemical hapten exposure. Overall study findings and caveats: The study found that PT1 expanded TCR counts correlated positively with patch test score.

The CDR3 extends over 15 amino acids. This specimen consisted of whole blood, obtained before DPC sensitization or 2, 6, or about 24 weeks after (not recorded which). This clonotype originated in an adult with alopecia areata. Some clones in this sample may be carry-over from other donors' samples. This table probably holds off-target reads from a library built for another chain. The chain combines TRBV12-2 with TRBJ2-1; the table's D call, TRBD1, was not checked against the DNA. TRBV12-2 is deemed a pseudogene. CDR3 coding DNA: TGTGCAAGTCGCTCATCGGCCAGGGGGAACAATGAGCAGTTCTTC. This gives the protein CASRSSARGNNEQFF.